This T cell receptor beta chain was recorded in a study of T cells in Graves' hyperthyroidism and ophthalmopathy (dated by TCRdb to between 2018 and 2021). For context, the study as a whole: Peripheral blood samples were taken at the time of initial diagnosis, prior to any treatment. Prospective prediction of ophthalmopathy was tested in an independent validation cohort consisting of 18 hyperthyroidism patients and around 16 patients who later progressed to ophthalmopathy. The study also compared thyroid tissue and blood T-cell repertoires from more than five Graves' hyperthyroidism patients. The paper reports TCR Vbeta CDR3 sequencing of about 140 peripheral blood samples: around 41 ophthalmopathy, roughly 74 hyperthyroidism and roughly 17 progressor patients. The approximately 100 discovery patients were divided at random into training and test sets in a 7:3 ratio. TCR V-J signatures able to tell the groups apart were searched for in a discovery cohort of 90 to 100 patients, of whom more than 40 had Graves' ophthalmopathy and some 60 had stable Graves' hyperthyroidism. Once sampling was done, hyperthyroidism patients were given methimazole at a starting dose of 30 mg daily, whereas ophthalmopathy patients were given high-dose intravenous methylprednisolone.

This clonotype was detected many times. No cognate antigen has been identified for it. No qualities accompany the bases; no much larger clone lies one base away. The CDR3 numbers 16 residues from cysteine through phenylalanine. The only DNA kept is the CDR3, 48 bases in frame from the first base. Germline trimming amounts to 0 bases on V and 6 bases on J, with 6 as the count of junction bases outside the gene matches. CDR1 SGHRS and CDR2 YFSETQ are derived from the germline V gene. Stable Graves' hyperthyroidism was defined as no progression to ophthalmopathy during 18 months of follow-up. Hyperthyroidism patients were newly diagnosed, with disease duration under 2 months, and aged 18 to 65 years. The study excluded patients with uncontrolled infections, other autoimmune diseases, pregnancy or lactation. Clinical symptoms, serum thyroxine and TRAb, thyroid ultrasound, and orbital computed tomography formed the basis for the diagnoses. PBMCs were isolated from approximately 10 ml of fresh peripheral blood by Ficoll-Paque density gradient centrifugation. Total RNA was extracted using Trizol reagent, and RNA quality was assessed on an Agilent 2100 Bioanalyzer.

TCR beta CDR3 regions were amplified from RNA transcripts. The first round of RT-PCR for the TCR CDR3 was performed with the HTBI primer set and the Qiagen OneStep RT-PCR kit. The libraries were constructed in a second round of multiplex PCR and then size-selected and purified. Paired-end sequencing of the libraries was performed with 100 bp reads on an Illumina HiSeq2000. On the study's bioinformatics: SOAPnuke was used to process the raw data, removing reads that contained adapters or uncalled bases, had a mean Phred below 15, or lacked an exact match to the constant primer or identifier. High-quality paired reads were merged with COPE v1.2.5, and unique nucleotide sequences were defined as clonotypes. MiTCR v1.1 was used to align the clonotypes against IMGT TRBV, TRBD and TRBJ reference segments. The analysis included only V-J combinations with a frequency above 0.0001, which together covered 99% to 99.2% of the repertoires. A TCS score was defined as the ratio between F50 (clonal expansion) and ExV (chaos), using BLOSUM62-based TCRdist between CDR3 peptides within each V-J. Welch's t-statistics and random forest reduced 450 to 600 V-J features to roughly 13, which were used in a naive Bayes classifier (R e1071). The public reads were quality trimmed at Q25 with fastp and then assembled into clones with MiXCR by TCRdb, keeping productive beta chains. Each CDR3 protein gets just one entry, which takes the most common genes and DNA from the rows behind it. These V and J calls are TCRdb output, not the study's own analysis. The sample table contains 350,000 or so distinct CDR3 sequences; only one count was recorded for about 21% of them. The ten largest clones capture 50% to 65% of the sample.

General findings and caveats noted by the study authors: Ophthalmopathy was separated from stable hyperthyroidism by a 13 V-J signature model, with over 85% sensitivity and just over 81% specificity obtained in cross-validation and 80%/75% obtained in testing. Most expanded thyroid clonotypes (frequency above 0.001) were also found in blood, which suggests that blood repertoires may mirror thyroid immune responses. Sample size was not statistically predetermined, and blinding of investigators to group allocation was not performed. In validation, progression to ophthalmopathy was predicted by the model with around 70% sensitivity and roughly 72% specificity, a median of around 6.5 months before onset.

The sample comprised blood. The chain couples TRBV5-1 to TRBJ2-1; TRBD1 lines up with 10 middle nucleotides. This clonotype was sampled from a woman aged 45 to 65 with Graves' hyperthyroidism. The sequenced DNA: TGCGCCAGCAGCTTGGGAGGGACAGGGGTTCCCAATGAGCAGTTCTTC. This is translated as CASSLGGTGVPNEQFF. With all but the CDR3 taken from the reference TRBV5-1 and TRBJ2-1 genes, the full variable domain is: KAGVTQTPRYLIKTRGQQVTLSCSPISGHRSVSWYQQTPGQGLQFLFEYFSETQRNKGNFPGRFSGRQFSNSRSEMNVSTLELGDSALYLCASSLGGTGVPNEQFFGPGTRLTVL.